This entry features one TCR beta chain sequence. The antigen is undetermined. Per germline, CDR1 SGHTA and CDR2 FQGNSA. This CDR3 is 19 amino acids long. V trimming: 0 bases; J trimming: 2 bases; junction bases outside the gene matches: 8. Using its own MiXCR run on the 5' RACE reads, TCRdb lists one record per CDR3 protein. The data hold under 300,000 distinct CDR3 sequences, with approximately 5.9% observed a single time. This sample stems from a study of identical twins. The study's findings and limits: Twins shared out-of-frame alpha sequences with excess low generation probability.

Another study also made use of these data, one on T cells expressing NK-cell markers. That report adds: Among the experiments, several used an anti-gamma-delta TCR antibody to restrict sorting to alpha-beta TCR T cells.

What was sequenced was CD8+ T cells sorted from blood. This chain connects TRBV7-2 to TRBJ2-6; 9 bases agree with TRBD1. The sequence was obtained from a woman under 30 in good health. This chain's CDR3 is CASSLAVLQGATGANVLTF. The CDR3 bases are TGTGCCAGCAGCTTAGCCGTCCTACAGGGGGCTACTGGGGCCAACGTCCTGACTTTC. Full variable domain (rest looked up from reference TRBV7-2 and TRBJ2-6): GAGVSQSPSNKVTEKGKDVELRCDPISGHTALYWYRQSLGQGLEFLIYFQGNSAPDKSGLPSDRFSAERTGGSVSTLTIQRTQQEDSAVYLCASSLAVLQGATGANVLTFGAGSRLTVL.